This T cell receptor (beta chain) was documented in a study of blood T cells in healthy people across ages. With 1 base clipped from V and 6 bases from J, the junction kept 3 bases outside the gene matches. Looked up from germline, CDR1 is SGHTA and CDR2 is FQGNSA. The CDR3 has 14 residues. Sample-barcoded 5' priming and a J-beta primer mix drove a second PCR of about 7 to 11 cycles. TCRdb ran MiXCR on the 5' RACE reads and lists one entry per CDR3 protein. Altogether fewer than 1 million distinct CDR3 sequences are present, under 55% being singletons, with the ten largest covering about 19%. The specimen sequenced was blood. The rearrangement links TRBV7-2 to TRBJ2-7; TRBD2 agrees at 10 bases. The origin of this receptor is a man aged 55 to 70 in good health. The CDR3 DNA reads TGTGCCAGCAGCTTAGTGGTAGCGGGGGGCGAGCAGTACTTC. Protein sequence: CASSLVVAGGEQYF.